Sequencing of this T cell receptor (beta chain) was carried out in a study of technical replicates of blood from a handful of donors. Germline-derived CDR1 and CDR2 are SGDLS and YYNGEE. With 4 bases removed from V and 8 bases from J, the gap between germline ends came to 9 bases. CDR3 size: 12 residues. Clones were sequenced by immunoSEQ multiplex PCR, and TCRdb holds only the in-frame ones, with some missing. The sample includes fewer than 110,000 clones, roughly 95% of them seen just once. The sequencing input was T cells isolated from PBMCs. This chain connects TRBV9 to TRBJ2-2; D is uncertain. The TCR sequence derives from a human donor in good health. CDR3 DNA: TGTGCCAGCAGCTCCCAGTGGGGGGAGCTGTTTTTT. It specifies CASSSQWGELFF.